This T cell receptor beta chain came from a study of blood T cell repertoires in COVID-19. Study details: Material from acute and convalescent COVID-19 was sourced from the United States, Italy and Spain. Sample material is recorded as cDNA or gDNA derived from T cells, B-cell-depleted T cells, or PBMCs.

Authors' analysis steps: Using reference gene primer amplification, nucleated cell counts were estimated. Here immunoSEQ multiplex PCR was the method, and the copy in TCRdb shows in-frame clones only, minus some. V and J calls and clone size follow that table, whereas D and trimming were derived from the DNA. The sample has roughly 230,000 clones, about 88% seen once; the top ten hold around 0.97%. The CDR3 is 15 amino acids. Germline loops: CDR1 SNHLY, CDR2 FYNNEI. V was cut by 5 bases and J by 4 bases, with 17 bases left in between. The sequence was collected from a man aged 40-50 years with acute or convalescent COVID-19. Sequenced material: peripheral blood. The rearrangement links TRBV2 to TRBJ2-5; D perhaps matches TRBD2 (6 bases). Here the CDR3 reads CASSPRLGSGETQYF. Written as DNA, the CDR3 is TGTGCCAGCAGTCCTAGACTAGGCTCCGGAGAGACCCAGTACTTC.